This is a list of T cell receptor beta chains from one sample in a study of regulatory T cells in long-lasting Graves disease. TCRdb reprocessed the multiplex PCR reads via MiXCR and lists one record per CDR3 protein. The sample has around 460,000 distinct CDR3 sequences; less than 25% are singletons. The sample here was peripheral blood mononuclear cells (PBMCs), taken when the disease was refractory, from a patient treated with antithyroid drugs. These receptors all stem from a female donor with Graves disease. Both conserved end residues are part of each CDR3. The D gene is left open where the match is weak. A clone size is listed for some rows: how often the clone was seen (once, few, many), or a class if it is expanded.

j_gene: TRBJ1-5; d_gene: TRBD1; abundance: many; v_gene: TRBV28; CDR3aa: CASSFRQGGRGQPQHF; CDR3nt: TGTGCCAGCAGTTTTAGACAGGGAGGCCGGGGTCAGCCCCAGCATTTT
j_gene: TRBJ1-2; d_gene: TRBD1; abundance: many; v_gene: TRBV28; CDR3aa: CASSLGGQDGYTF; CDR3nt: TGTGCCAGCAGTTTGGGGGGACAGGATGGCTACACCTTC
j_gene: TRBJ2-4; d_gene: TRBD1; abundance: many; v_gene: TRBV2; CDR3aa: CASSEQGALNIQYF; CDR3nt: TGTGCCAGCAGCGAACAGGGGGCTTTGAACATTCAGTACTTC
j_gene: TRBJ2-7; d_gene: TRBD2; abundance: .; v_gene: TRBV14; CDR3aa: CASAGLAGGGYEQYF; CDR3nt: TGTGCCAGCGCGGGACTAGCGGGAGGAGGATACGAGCAGTACTTC
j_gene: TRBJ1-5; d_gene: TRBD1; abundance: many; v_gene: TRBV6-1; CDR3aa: CASRTGVLSNQPQHF; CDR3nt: TGTGCCAGCAGAACAGGGGTTCTCAGCAATCAGCCCCAGCATTTT
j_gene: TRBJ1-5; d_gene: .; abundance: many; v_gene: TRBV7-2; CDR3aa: CASSSVVNQPQHF; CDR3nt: TGTGCCAGCAGCTCGGTAGTTAATCAGCCCCAGCATTTT
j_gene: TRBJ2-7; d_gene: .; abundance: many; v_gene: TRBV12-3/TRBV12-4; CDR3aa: CASSSRPGYEQYF; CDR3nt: TGTGCCAGCAGTTCCAGGCCCGGATACGAGCAGTACTTC
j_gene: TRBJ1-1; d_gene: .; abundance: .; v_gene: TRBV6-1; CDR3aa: CASRPAGEDTEAFF; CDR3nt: TGTGCCAGCAGGCCTGCGGGGGAGGACACTGAAGCTTTCTTT
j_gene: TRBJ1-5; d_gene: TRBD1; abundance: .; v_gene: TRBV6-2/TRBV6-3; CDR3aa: CASSYMRTGEHQPQHF; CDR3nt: TGTGCCAGCAGTTACATGCGGACAGGGGAGCATCAGCCCCAGCATTTT
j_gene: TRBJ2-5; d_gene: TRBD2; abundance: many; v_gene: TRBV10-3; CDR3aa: CAASGGAGETQYF; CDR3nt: TGTGCCGCTAGCGGGGGGGCAGGTGAGACCCAGTACTTC
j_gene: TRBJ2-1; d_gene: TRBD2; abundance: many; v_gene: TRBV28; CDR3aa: CASSSPGAGGSNEQFF; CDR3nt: TGTGCCAGCAGCTCCCCAGGAGCGGGAGGGTCCAATGAGCAGTTCTTC
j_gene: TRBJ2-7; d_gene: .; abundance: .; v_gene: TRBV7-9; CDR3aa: CASMLYGATYEQYF; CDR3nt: TGTGCCAGCATGCTCTATGGGGCAACCTACGAGCAGTACTTC
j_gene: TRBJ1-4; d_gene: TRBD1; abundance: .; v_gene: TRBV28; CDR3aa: CASSLAADRVDEKLFF; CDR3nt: TGTGCCAGCAGTTTAGCCGCGGACAGGGTGGATGAAAAACTGTTTTTT
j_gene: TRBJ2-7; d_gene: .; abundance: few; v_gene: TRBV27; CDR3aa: CASSLSVDRAYEQYF; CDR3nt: TGTGCCAGCAGTTTATCAGTGGACAGAGCCTACGAGCAGTACTTC
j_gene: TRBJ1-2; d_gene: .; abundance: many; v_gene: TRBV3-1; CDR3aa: CASSQAGYGYTF; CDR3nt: TGTGCCAGCAGCCAAGCAGGGTATGGCTACACCTTC
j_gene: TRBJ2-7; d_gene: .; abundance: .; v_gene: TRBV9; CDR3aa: CASSVDMGQTYEQYF; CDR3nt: TGTGCCAGCAGCGTAGATATGGGACAAACCTACGAGCAGTACTTC
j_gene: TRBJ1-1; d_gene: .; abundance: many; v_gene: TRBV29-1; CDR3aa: CSVEGIGGTEAFF; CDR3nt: TGCAGCGTTGAAGGAATCGGGGGGACTGAAGCTTTCTTT
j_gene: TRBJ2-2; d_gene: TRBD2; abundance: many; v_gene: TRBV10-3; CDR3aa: CAIRRTSGGNTGELFF; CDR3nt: TGTGCCATCAGAAGGACTAGCGGGGGCAACACCGGGGAGCTGTTTTTT
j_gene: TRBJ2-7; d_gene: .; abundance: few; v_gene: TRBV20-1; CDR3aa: CSARIGGIGYEQYF; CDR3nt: TGCAGTGCTAGAATAGGCGGGATAGGCTACGAGCAGTACTTC
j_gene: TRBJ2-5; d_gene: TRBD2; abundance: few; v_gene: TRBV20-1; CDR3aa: CSAPPWTSGGATETQYF; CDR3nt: TGCAGTGCTCCCCCTTGGACTAGCGGGGGGGCAACAGAGACCCAGTACTTC
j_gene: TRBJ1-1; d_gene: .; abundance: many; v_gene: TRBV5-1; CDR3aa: CASSLEGFTEAFF; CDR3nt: TGTGCCAGCAGCTTGGAAGGGTTCACTGAAGCTTTCTTT
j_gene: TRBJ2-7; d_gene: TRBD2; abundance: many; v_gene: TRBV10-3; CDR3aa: CATGTSETYEQYF; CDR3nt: TGTGCCACGGGGACTAGCGAGACCTACGAGCAGTACTTC
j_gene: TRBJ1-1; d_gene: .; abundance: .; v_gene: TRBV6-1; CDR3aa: CAGSPQAEATEAFF; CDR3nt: TGTGCCGGCAGTCCCCAGGCCGAGGCCACTGAAGCTTTCTTT
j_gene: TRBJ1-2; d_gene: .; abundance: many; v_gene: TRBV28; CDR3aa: CASRSQGHGYTF; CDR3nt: TGTGCCAGCCGCTCCCAGGGGCACGGCTACACCTTC
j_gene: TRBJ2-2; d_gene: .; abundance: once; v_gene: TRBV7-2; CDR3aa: CASSWTGSSGWVPGELFF; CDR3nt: TGTGCCAGCAGCTGGACGGGGTCGAGCGGGTGGGTCCCCGGGGAGCTGTTTTTT
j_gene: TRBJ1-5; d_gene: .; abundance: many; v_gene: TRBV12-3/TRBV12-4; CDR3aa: CASRDVGQPQHF; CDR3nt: TGTGCCAGCAGGGACGTCGGACAGCCCCAGCATTTT
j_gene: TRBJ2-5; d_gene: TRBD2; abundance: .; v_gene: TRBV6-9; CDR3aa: CASSYERGYRGNQETQYF; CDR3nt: TGTGCCAGCAGTTACGAGCGGGGGTATAGGGGGAACCAAGAGACCCAGTACTTC
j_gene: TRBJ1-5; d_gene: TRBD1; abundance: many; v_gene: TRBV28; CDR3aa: CASSSGTVNQPQHF; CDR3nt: TGTGCCAGCAGTTCCGGGACAGTGAATCAGCCCCAGCATTTT
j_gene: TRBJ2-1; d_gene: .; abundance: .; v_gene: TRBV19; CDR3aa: CASSPLEGRSYNEQFF; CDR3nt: TGTGCCAGTAGTCCTTTGGAGGGGCGGTCCTACAATGAGCAGTTCTTC
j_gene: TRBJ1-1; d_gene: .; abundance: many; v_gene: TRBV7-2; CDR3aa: CASSHYNAEAFF; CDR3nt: TGTGCCAGCAGCCACTACAACGCTGAAGCTTTCTTT
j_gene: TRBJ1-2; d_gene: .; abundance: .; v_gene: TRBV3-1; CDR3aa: CASSQSGPYGYTF; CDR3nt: TGTGCCAGCAGCCAATCCGGCCCCTATGGCTACACCTTC
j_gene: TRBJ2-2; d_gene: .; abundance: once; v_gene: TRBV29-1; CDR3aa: CSAGDTGELFF; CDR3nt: TGCAGCGCTGGGGACACCGGGGAGCTGTTTTTT
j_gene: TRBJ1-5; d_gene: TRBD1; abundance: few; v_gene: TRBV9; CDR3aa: CASSVRDSPPQPQHF; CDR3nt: TGTGCCAGCAGCGTACGGGACAGTCCTCCCCAGCCCCAGCATTTT
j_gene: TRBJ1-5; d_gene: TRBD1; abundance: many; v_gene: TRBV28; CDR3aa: CASSFGRGQGRQPQHF; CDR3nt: TGTGCCAGCAGTTTTGGACGGGGACAGGGTAGACAGCCCCAGCATTTT
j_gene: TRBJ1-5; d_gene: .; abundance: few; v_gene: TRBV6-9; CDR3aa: CASSLDESPQHF; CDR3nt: TGTGCCAGCAGTTTGGATGAATCACCCCAGCATTTT
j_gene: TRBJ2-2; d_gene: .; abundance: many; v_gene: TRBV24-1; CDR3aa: CATSDRMLERELFF; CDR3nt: TGTGCCACCAGTGATCGCATGCTTGAACGGGAGCTGTTTTTT
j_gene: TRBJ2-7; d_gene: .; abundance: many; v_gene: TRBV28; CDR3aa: CASSTGFHEQYF; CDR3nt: TGTGCCAGCAGCACAGGGTTTCACGAGCAGTACTTC
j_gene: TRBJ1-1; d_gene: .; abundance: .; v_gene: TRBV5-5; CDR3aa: CASSLGQGGNTEAFF; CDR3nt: TGTGCCAGCAGCTTGGGTCAGGGTGGGAACACTGAAGCTTTCTTT
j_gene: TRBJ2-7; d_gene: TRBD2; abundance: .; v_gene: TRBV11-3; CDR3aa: CASSPGLAGGAYEQYF; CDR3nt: TGTGCCAGCAGCCCGGGACTAGCGGGAGGAGCCTACGAGCAGTACTTC
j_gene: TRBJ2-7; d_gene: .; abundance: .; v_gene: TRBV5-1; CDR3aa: CASSLGRDLNEQYF; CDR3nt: TGCGCCAGCAGCTTGGGCAGGGATCTCAACGAGCAGTACTTC
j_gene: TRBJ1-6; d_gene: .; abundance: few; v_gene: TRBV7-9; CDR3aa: CASRVSAGSYNSPLHF; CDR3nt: TGTGCCAGCAGAGTTTCGGCCGGATCCTATAATTCACCCCTCCACTTT
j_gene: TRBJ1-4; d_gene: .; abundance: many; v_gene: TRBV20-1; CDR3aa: CSAIGGRPNEKLFF; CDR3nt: TGCAGTGCTATTGGGGGCAGACCTAATGAAAAACTGTTTTTT
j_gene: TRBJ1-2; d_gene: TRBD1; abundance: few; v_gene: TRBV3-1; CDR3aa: CASSLRQGAGGYTF; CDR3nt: TGTGCCAGCAGCCTGAGACAGGGGGCGGGAGGCTACACCTTC
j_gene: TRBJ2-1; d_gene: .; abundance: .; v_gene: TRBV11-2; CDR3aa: CASSLPWSPYNEQFF; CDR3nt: TGTGCCAGCAGCTTACCCTGGAGCCCCTACAATGAGCAGTTCTTC
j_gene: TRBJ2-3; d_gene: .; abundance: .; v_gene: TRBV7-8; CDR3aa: CASSFREVQDTQYF; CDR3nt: TGTGCCAGCAGCTTCCGGGAAGTGCAAGATACGCAGTATTTT
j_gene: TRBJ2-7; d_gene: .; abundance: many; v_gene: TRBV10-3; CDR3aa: CAISESGQSYEQYF; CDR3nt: TGTGCCATCAGTGAGTCGGGGCAGAGCTACGAGCAGTACTTC
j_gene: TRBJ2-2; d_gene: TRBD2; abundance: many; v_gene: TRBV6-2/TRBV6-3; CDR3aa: CASSSRGANTGELFF; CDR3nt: TGTGCCAGCAGTTCTCGGGGGGCGAACACCGGGGAGCTGTTTTTT
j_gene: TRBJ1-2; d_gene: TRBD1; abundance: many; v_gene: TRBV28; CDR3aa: CASDRGILGYTF; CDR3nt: TGTGCCAGCGACAGGGGGATACTTGGCTACACCTTC
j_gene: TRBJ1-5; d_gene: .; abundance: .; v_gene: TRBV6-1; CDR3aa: CASSLHSQPQHF; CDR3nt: TGTGCCAGCAGCCTCCACTCCCAGCCCCAGCATTTT
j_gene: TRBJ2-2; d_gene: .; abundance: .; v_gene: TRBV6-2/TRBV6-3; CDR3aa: CASGLPRGFGELVF; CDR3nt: TGTGCCAGCGGCCTCCCCCGGGGGTTCGGGGAGCTGGTTTTT
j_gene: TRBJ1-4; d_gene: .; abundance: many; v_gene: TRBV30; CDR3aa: CAWKRPNEKLFF; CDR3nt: TGTGCCTGGAAGCGGCCGAATGAAAAACTGTTTTTT
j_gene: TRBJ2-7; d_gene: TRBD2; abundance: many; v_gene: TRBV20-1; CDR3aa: CSAEVRTSGRGEQYF; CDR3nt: TGCAGTGCTGAAGTTCGGACTAGCGGTCGGGGCGAGCAGTACTTC
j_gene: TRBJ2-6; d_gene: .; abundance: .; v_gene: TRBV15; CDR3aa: CATSPRDSGANVLTF; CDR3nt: TGTGCCACCAGCCCGCGGGACTCTGGGGCCAACGTCCTGACTTTC
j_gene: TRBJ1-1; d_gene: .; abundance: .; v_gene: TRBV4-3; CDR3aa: CASTLAGNTEAFF; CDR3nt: TGCGCCAGCACCCTGGCAGGGAACACTGAAGCTTTCTTT
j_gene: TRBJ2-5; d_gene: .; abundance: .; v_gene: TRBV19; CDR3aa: CASSTPAWETQYF; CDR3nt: TGTGCCAGTAGTACCCCTGCCTGGGAGACCCAGTACTTC
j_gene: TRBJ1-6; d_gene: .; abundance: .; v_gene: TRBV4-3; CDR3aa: CASSREPGNNSPLHF; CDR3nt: TGCGCCAGCAGCCGCGAGCCAGGGAATAATTCACCCCTCCACTTT
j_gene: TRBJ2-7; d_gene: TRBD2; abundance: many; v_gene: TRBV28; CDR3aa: CASSTNLGTPGGSSYEQYF; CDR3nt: TGTGCCAGCAGTACCAATTTGGGGACTCCGGGAGGCTCCTCCTACGAGCAGTACTTC
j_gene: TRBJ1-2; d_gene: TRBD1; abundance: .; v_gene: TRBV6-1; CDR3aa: CASRLLDRDENGYTF; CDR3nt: TGTGCCAGCAGACTATTGGACAGGGATGAGAATGGCTACACCTTC
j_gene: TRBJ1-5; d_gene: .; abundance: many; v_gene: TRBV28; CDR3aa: CASSPGLRDQPQHF; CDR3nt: TGTGCCAGCAGTCCAGGACTGAGGGATCAGCCCCAGCATTTT
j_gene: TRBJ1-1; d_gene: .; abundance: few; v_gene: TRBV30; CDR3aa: CAWSGGGTYEAFF; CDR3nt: TGTGCCTGGAGTGGAGGAGGTACGTATGAAGCTTTCTTT